A selection of T cell receptor beta chains follows, all from one sample in a study of patients and donors after allogeneic stem cell transplantation. TCRdb processed the RT-PCR reads anew with MiXCR; each CDR3 protein has one entry. The sample gives roughly 880,000 distinct CDR3 sequences, 15% to 20% of which show up once; under 6.5% is in the top ten. Sequenced input: blood, either unsorted or a sorted T cell fraction (not recorded which). Every receptor here comes from a human donor who was either an allogeneic HSCT recipient or a stem cell or donor lymphocyte infusion donor (not recorded which). It is not recorded whose cells these are; they may come from a transplant donor. Both conserved end residues are part of each CDR3. The D gene is left open where the match is weak. The size entry is marked missing in some rows and otherwise reads once, few, many or a size class.

TRBV5-6	NA	TRBJ2-1	NA	TGTGCCAGCAGCTTGGGGGCCAGTAATGAGCAGTTCTTC	CASSLGASNEQFF
TRBV20-1	NA	TRBJ1-3	once	TGCAGTGCCCCAGTCCGGTCAAGTGGAAACACCATATATTTT	CSAPVRSSGNTIYF
TRBV12-3/TRBV12-4	TRBD1	TRBJ1-6	many	TGTGCCAGCAGTTACCCACAGGGGAGGAATAATTCACCCCTCCACTTT	CASSYPQGRNNSPLHF
TRBV9	TRBD2	TRBJ2-1	NA	TGTGCCAGCAGCGTATTAAGCGGGGGCCCCTACAATGAGCAGTTCTTC	CASSVLSGGPYNEQFF
TRBV6-5	NA	TRBJ1-2	few	TGTGCCAGCAGTTATTCGGGACGGGCCGCAGGCTACACCTTC	CASSYSGRAAGYTF
TRBV10-3	NA	TRBJ1-1	NA	TGTGCCATCAGCCGGAGGGAGGGTACTGAAGCTTTCTTT	CAISRREGTEAFF
TRBV28	NA	TRBJ2-7	few	TGTGCCAGCACCCTGGGGCAGAAGTACGAGCAGTACTTC	CASTLGQKYEQYF
TRBV6-5	NA	TRBJ2-7	NA	TGTGCCAGCAGTTCACCCCTCTCACTATACGAGCAGTACTTC	CASSSPLSLYEQYF
TRBV12-3/TRBV12-4	TRBD1	TRBJ1-2	NA	TGTGCCAGCAGTCGAAACCGGGACAGATATGGCTACACCTTC	CASSRNRDRYGYTF
TRBV11-1	TRBD1	TRBJ2-7	NA	TGTGCCAGCAGGCCACAGGGGGGACCCTACGAGCAGTACTTC	CASRPQGGPYEQYF
TRBV11-2	NA	TRBJ1-4	once	TGTGCCAGCAGCCCCCCCGGGGAATTGGGAAAACTGTTTTTT	CASSPPGELGKLFF
TRBV20-1	NA	TRBJ2-7	NA	TGCAGTGCTAGAACCCATTACGAGCAGTACTTC	CSARTHYEQYF
TRBV4-1	NA	TRBJ1-5	NA	TGCGCCAGCAGCGGTGGGCTTTATCAGCCCCAGCATTTT	CASSGGLYQPQHF
TRBV7-3	NA	TRBJ2-3	few	TGTGCCAGCAGCCACCCCACTGGCGGGGAGGATACGCAGTATTTT	CASSHPTGGEDTQYF
TRBV5-1	NA	TRBJ1-2	NA	TGCGCCAGCAGCTTGGAGAGAACAGCAGTTAACTATGGCTACACCTTC	CASSLERTAVNYGYTF
TRBV6-1	NA	TRBJ1-2	NA	TGTGCCAGCACCTTCGTGGGGGGCTATGGCTACACCTTC	CASTFVGGYGYTF
TRBV30	NA	TRBJ1-5	NA	TGTGCCTGGAGGCTCCAGGGCGGTCAGCCCCAGCATTTT	CAWRLQGGQPQHF
TRBV6-2/TRBV6-3	TRBD1	TRBJ2-1	many	TGTGCCAGCAGTAAACGGACAGGGGAGCTCTACAATGAGCAGTTCTTC	CASSKRTGELYNEQFF
TRBV5-5	NA	TRBJ2-7	NA	TGTGCCAGCAGCTTGAGTGCCCACTGGGGACCCAACGAGCAGTACTTC	CASSLSAHWGPNEQYF
TRBV6-1	NA	TRBJ2-7	many	TGTGCCAGCAGTCTTACAGGGTTTAGCTCCTACGAGCAGTACTTC	CASSLTGFSSYEQYF
TRBV20-1	NA	TRBJ2-2	NA	TGCAGTGTCTCAACGGACAGATCTAACACCGGGGAGCTGTTTTTT	CSVSTDRSNTGELFF
TRBV29-1	TRBD2	TRBJ2-1	NA	TGCAGCGTTCCGGGACTAGCGGGATACAATGAGCAGTTCTTC	CSVPGLAGYNEQFF
TRBV5-1	TRBD2	TRBJ2-7	few	TGCGCCAGCAGCTTGGCCAGCGGGAAGACCTACGAGCAGTACTTC	CASSLASGKTYEQYF
TRBV12-3/TRBV12-4	NA	TRBJ1-2	many	TGTGCCAGCACCACAGACAGGCAACGGGACTACACCTTC	CASTTDRQRDYTF
TRBV5-1	NA	TRBJ2-1	NA	TGCGCCAGTTACGACGGGGTCGCGAGGCATGAGCAGTTCTTC	CASYDGVARHEQFF
TRBV9	NA	TRBJ1-1	few	TGTGCCAGCAGCGTAGTGACGGGGACTGAAGCTTTCTTT	CASSVVTGTEAFF
TRBV27	NA	TRBJ1-1	NA	TGTGCCAGCAGTTCTAACAGGGTCCCGAACACTGAAGCTTTCTTT	CASSSNRVPNTEAFF
TRBV12-3/TRBV12-4	NA	TRBJ2-1	many	TGTGCCAGCAGTTTAACGGTACATGAGCAGTTCTTC	CASSLTVHEQFF
TRBV25-1	NA	TRBJ1-5	NA	TGTGCCAGCAGTGTGACGTTTAGCAATCAGCCCCAGCATTTT	CASSVTFSNQPQHF
TRBV28	NA	TRBJ2-3	few	TGTGCCAGCAAAGGGGGATTATTCCGCACAGATACGCAGTATTTT	CASKGGLFRTDTQYF
TRBV19	TRBD2	TRBJ2-1	few	TGTGCCAGTAATAACCTAGCGGGTGGCAATGAGCAGTTCTTC	CASNNLAGGNEQFF
TRBV2	TRBD1	TRBJ1-1	few	TGTGCCAGCAGCCCACAGGGGTTGGGCACTGAAGCTTTCTTT	CASSPQGLGTEAFF
TRBV5-1	NA	TRBJ2-3	few	TGCGCCAGCAGCTTCAAATCTTCCCCAGATACGCAGTATTTT	CASSFKSSPDTQYF
TRBV4-1	NA	TRBJ1-1	few	TGCGCCAGCAGCCAAATGGCCGGGACCGCGATTCCTGAAGCTTTCTTT	CASSQMAGTAIPEAFF
TRBV12-3/TRBV12-4	TRBD2	TRBJ2-7	NA	TGTGCCAGCGGGGGGGGACTTCATCTCGAGCAGTACTTC	CASGGGLHLEQYF
TRBV18	NA	TRBJ1-2	NA	TGTGCCAGCTCGCAAAAGGACCAGCCGAGACAGCGTTCCTATGGCTACACCTTC	CASSQKDQPRQRSYGYTF
TRBV24-1	NA	TRBJ2-3	NA	TGTGCCACCCAGCACCGGGACTACTCACAGGGTACGCAGTATTTT	CATQHRDYSQGTQYF
TRBV25-1	NA	TRBJ2-1	few	TGTGCCAGCAGTGACGATCCGGGATTCTACAATGAGCAGTTCTTC	CASSDDPGFYNEQFF